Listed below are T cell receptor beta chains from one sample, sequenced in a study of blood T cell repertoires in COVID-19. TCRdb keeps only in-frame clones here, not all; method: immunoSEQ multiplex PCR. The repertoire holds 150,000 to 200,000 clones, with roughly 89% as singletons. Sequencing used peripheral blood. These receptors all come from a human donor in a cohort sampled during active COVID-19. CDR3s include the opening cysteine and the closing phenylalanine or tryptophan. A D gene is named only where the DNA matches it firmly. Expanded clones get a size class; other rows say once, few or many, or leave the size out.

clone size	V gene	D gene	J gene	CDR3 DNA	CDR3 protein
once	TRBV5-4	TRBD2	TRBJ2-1	TGTGCCAGCAGCGCACCGGGACTAGCGGTTTACAATGAGCAGTTCTTC	CASSAPGLAVYNEQFF
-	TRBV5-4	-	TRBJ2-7	TGTGCCAGCAGCTTGGACCAGCGGCTGCACTACGAGCAGTACTTC	CASSLDQRLHYEQYF
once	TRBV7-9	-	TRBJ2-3	TGTGCCAGCAGCTCCCAAGCGAGCACAGATACGCAGTATTTT	CASSSQASTDTQYF
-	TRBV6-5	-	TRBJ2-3	TGTGCCAGCATCCCTACAGGCACAGATACGCAGTATTTT	CASIPTGTDTQYF
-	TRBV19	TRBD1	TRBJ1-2	TGTGCCAGTAGTTCCCCCGGGACAGGGAATCAGGGCTACACCTTC	CASSSPGTGNQGYTF
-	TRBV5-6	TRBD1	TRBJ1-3	TGTGCCAGCAGTTCAAGTTCGTCCGGGACAGGTGGAAACACCATATATTTT	CASSSSSSGTGGNTIYF
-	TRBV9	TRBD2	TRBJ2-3	TGTGCCAGCAGCGAGATAGCGGGGGGTGTTACAGATACGCAGTATTTT	CASSEIAGGVTDTQYF
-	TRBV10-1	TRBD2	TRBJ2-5	TGCGCCAGCAGTGAGGATTTTGGGAGGGGAGAGACCCAGTACTTC	CASSEDFGRGETQYF
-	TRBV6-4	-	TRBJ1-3	TGTGCCAGCAGCCTAGGGAGAGGGAGAGTCTCTGGAAACACCATATATTTT	CASSLGRGRVSGNTIYF
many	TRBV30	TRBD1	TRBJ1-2	TGTGCCTGGGGACAGGGTCCTCATGGCTACACCTTC	CAWGQGPHGYTF
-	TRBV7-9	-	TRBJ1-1	TGTGCCAGCAGCCCAATGACAGGGAACACTGAAGCTTTCTTT	CASSPMTGNTEAFF
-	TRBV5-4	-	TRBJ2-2	TGTGCCAGCAGCTTGCCAGAGGGAGGCACCGGGGAGCTGTTTTTT	CASSLPEGGTGELFF
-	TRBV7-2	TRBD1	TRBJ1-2	TGTGCCAGCAGCTCACCGGACAGGTTAAGTTATGGCTACACCTTC	CASSSPDRLSYGYTF
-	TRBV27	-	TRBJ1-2	TGTGCCAGCAGCAGGCCGGGGATCTATGGCTACACCTTC	CASSRPGIYGYTF
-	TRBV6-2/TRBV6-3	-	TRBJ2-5	TGTGCCAGCAGTGACAGCCAAGAGACCCAGTACTTC	CASSDSQETQYF
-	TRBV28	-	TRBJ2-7	TGTGCCAGCAGTTCCCCCCGGAGGGGGGGGCAAATGAACGAGCAGTACTTC	CASSSPRRGGQMNEQYF
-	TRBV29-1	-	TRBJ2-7	TGCAGCGTGACGGGCTCCTACGAGCAGTACTTC	CSVTGSYEQYF
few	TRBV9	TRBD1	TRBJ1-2	TGTGCCAGCAGCGCAGGGGACAGGGGCAACTATGGCTACACCTTC	CASSAGDRGNYGYTF
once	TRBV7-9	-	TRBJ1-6	TGTGCCAGCAGCTTCGACAGGATCTCCTATAATTCACCCCTCCACTTT	CASSFDRISYNSPLHF
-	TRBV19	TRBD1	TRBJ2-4	TGTGCCAGTAGTTATGCAGGGGGCTTCGGGAACATTCAGTACTTC	CASSYAGGFGNIQYF
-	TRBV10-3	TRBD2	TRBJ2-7	TGTGCCATCGGGGTACTAGCGGGAGGTCCCTACGAGCAGTACTTC	CAIGVLAGGPYEQYF
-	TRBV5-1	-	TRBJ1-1	TGCGCCAGCAGCTTGGGGCCGAACACTGAAGCTTTCTTT	CASSLGPNTEAFF
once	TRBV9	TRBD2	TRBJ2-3	TGTGCCAGCAGCGTAGAGGTTAGCGGGGGGGCCGGCACAGATACGCAGTATTTT	CASSVEVSGGAGTDTQYF
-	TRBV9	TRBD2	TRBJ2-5	TGTGCCAGCAGCCCGGCCGGACTAGCTGGCATGGAGACCCAGTACTTC	CASSPAGLAGMETQYF
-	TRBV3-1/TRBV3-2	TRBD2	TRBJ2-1	TGTGCCAGCAGAGGATTAGCTAGCGGAAAGTCCTACAATGAGCAGTTCTTC	CASRGLASGKSYNEQFF
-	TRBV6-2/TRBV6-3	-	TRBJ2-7	TGTGCCAGCAGTTCGCGATACGGGATCTACGAGCAGTACTTC	CASSSRYGIYEQYF
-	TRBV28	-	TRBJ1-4	TGTGCCAGCAGGACGACAGAAAAACTGTTTTTT	CASRTTEKLFF
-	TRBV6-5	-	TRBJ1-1	TGTGCCAGCAGACAGGGTTCCGTAGCTTTCTTT	CASRQGSVAFF
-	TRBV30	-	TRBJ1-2	TGTGCCTGGAGTCGGATGACAGCCTCAGCTAACTATGGCTACACCTTC	CAWSRMTASANYGYTF
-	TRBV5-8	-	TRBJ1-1	TGTGCCAGCAGCTTTTCTATACTAGAAGCTTTCTTT	CASSFSILEAFF
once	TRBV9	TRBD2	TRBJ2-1	TGTGCCAGCAGCTCCTACTTAAGCGGGGGTTACAATGAGCAGTTCTTC	CASSSYLSGGYNEQFF
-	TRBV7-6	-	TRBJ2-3	TGTGCCAGCAGCTCAGACTTATTCAGCACAGATACGCAGTATTTT	CASSSDLFSTDTQYF
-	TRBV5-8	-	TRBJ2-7	TGTGCCAGCAGCTCCCGTGGCGGCTACGAGCAGTACTTC	CASSSRGGYEQYF
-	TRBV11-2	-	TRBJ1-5	TGTGCCAGCAGCTTAGGAGACACCGATCAGCCCCAGCATTTT	CASSLGDTDQPQHF
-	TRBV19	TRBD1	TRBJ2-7	TGTGCCAGTAGTACGGGGACAGGGGACAACGAGCAGTACTTC	CASSTGTGDNEQYF
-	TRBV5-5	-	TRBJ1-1	TGTGCCAGCAGCTTGGTAGGGGTGAACACTGAAGCTTTCTTT	CASSLVGVNTEAFF
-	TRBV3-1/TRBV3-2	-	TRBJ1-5	TGTGCCAGCAGCCAAGGGTTAGACAGGTCTAGCAATCAGCCCCAGCATTTT	CASSQGLDRSSNQPQHF
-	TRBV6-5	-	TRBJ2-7	TGTGCCAGCAGTTTTGCCGGGACAAACTACGAGCAGTACTTC	CASSFAGTNYEQYF
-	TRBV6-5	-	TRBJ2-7	TGTGCCAGCAGTTACTCGCCTGGACAGCTCTCCTACGAGCAGTACTTC	CASSYSPGQLSYEQYF
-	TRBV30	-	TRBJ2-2	TGTGCCTGGAGTTTAATAGCGGCGAACACCGGGGAGCTGTTTTTT	CAWSLIAANTGELFF
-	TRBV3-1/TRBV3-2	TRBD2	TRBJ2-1	TGTGCCAGCAGCCAAGGGGCTAGCGGGGGGCCGGGTGAGCAGTTCTTC	CASSQGASGGPGEQFF
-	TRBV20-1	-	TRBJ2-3	TGCAGTGCCTCACAAGATACGCAGTATTTT	CSASQDTQYF
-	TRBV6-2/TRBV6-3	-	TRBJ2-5	TGTGCCAGCAGTTATCTGACAGGTGATAAGACCCAGTACTTC	CASSYLTGDKTQYF
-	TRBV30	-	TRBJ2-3	TGTGCCTGGAGACAGGGTGATTGGGATACGCAGTATTTT	CAWRQGDWDTQYF
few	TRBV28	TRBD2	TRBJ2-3	TGTGCCAGCCGGGCTAGCGGGACCACAGATACGCAGTATTTT	CASRASGTTDTQYF
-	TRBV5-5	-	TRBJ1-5	TGTGCCAGCGTCGGGGGTCTGGGTCAGCCCCAGCATTTT	CASVGGLGQPQHF
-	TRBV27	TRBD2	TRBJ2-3	TGTGCCAGCAGTCTTAGCGGGAGCCCAGATACGCAGTATTTT	CASSLSGSPDTQYF
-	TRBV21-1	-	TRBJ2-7	TGTGCCAGCAGCCCAACCGACAGGGGCTACGAGCAGTACTTC	CASSPTDRGYEQYF
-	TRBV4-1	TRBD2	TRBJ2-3	TGCGCCAGCAGCCAAGAACTAGCGCGGAGCACAGATACGCAGTATTTT	CASSQELARSTDTQYF
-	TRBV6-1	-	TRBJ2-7	TGTGCCAGCAGTGAATGGGGCGACAGGGAGCAGTACTTC	CASSEWGDREQYF
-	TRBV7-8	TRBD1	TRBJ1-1	TGTGCCAGCAGCCCCCGGGACAGGGGGCACCCTGAAGCTTTCTTT	CASSPRDRGHPEAFF
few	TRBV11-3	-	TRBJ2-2	TGTGCCAGCAGCTTGCGGGGTGTCAACACCGGGGAGCTGTTTTTT	CASSLRGVNTGELFF
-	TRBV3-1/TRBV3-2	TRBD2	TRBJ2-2	TGTGCCAGCAGCCAAGACGCCCCGGCTAGCGGGATTACCGGGGAGCTGTTTTTT	CASSQDAPASGITGELFF
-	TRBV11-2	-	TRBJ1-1	TGTGCCAGCAGCTCGGTGGGGGCAACGAGGGAAGCTTTCTTT	CASSSVGATREAFF
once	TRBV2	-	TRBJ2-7	TGTGCCAGCAGTGGTACAGGTTACGAGCAGTACTTC	CASSGTGYEQYF
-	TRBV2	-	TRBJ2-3	TGTGCCAGCAGTGGTGAAGGCAGAGGGGGAGATACGCAGTATTTT	CASSGEGRGGDTQYF
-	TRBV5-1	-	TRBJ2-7	TGCGCCAGCAGCTTGGCCATGGATGGGGCCGAGCAGTACTTC	CASSLAMDGAEQYF
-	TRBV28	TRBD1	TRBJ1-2	TGTGCCAGCAGTTCAGAATCGGACAGGCCCCATGGCTACACCTTC	CASSSESDRPHGYTF
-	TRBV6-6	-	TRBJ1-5	TGTGCCAGCAGTCCGCTTTTTCAGACTTCGGCAACTTATAGCAATCAGCCCCAGCATTTT	CASSPLFQTSATYSNQPQHF
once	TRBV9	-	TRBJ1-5	TGTGCCAGCAGCGTAGCCTACAATCAGCCCCAGCATTTT	CASSVAYNQPQHF